The clone carrying this T cell receptor beta chain was detected ten times or more. Its cognate antigen is unknown. Germline values: CDR1 SQVTM, CDR2 ANQGSEA. This CDR3 is 13 amino acids long. V was cut by 6 bases and J by 5 bases, with 16 bases left in between. Each sample gave at least 7 million isolated PBMCs. Extraction of total RNA produced a minimum of 5 micrograms from each sample. This sample is drawn from a study of blood T cells in healthy people across ages. Across the whole study: Per every two T cells, about one barcoded beta molecule was captured by template switching.

The authors ran a second PCR of about 6 to 11 cycles using a sample-barcoded 5' primer and a J-beta primer mix. TCRdb analysed the 5' RACE reads with MiXCR anew, one entry per CDR3 protein. The table lists about 690,000 distinct CDR3 sequences, 40% to 50% of them singletons, with about 32% in the top ten. Study-level findings and limits: Whereas aged donors had fewer naive CD4+ cells, long-lived donors had more of them and higher diversity.

This clonotype originated in an elderly man in good health. The rearrangement links TRBV29-1 to TRBJ2-5; D gene ambiguous. The sample consisted of blood. The CDR3 loop reads CSVELPPWETQYF. The CDR3 bases are TGCAGCGTCGAACTCCCTCCCTGGGAGACCCAGTACTTC.